The T cell receptor (beta chain) under discussion was sequenced for a study of identical twins. V shed 9 bases and J shed 4 bases, with 13 bases lying between them. This CDR3 has 13 amino acids. TCRdb independently ran MiXCR on the 5' RACE reads; one entry per CDR3 protein. Of about 390,000 distinct CDR3 sequences in the sample, about 9% are singletons; the top ten hold over 7%. General observations from the study: In drawing conclusions, the study used cross-sectional statistical analysis and did not follow the same donors.

This clonotype was counted ten times or more. What it binds is not known. The TCR comes from a woman aged 45-65 years in good health. Sequencing was carried out using naive T cells sorted from blood. V is TRBV12-3 or TRBV12-4 and J is TRBJ1-5; a possible D gene is TRBD1 (6 bases). The chain's CDR3 is CASQGTGNQPQHF. As DNA, the CDR3 is TGTGCCAGTCAGGGGACGGGAAATCAGCCCCAGCATTTT.